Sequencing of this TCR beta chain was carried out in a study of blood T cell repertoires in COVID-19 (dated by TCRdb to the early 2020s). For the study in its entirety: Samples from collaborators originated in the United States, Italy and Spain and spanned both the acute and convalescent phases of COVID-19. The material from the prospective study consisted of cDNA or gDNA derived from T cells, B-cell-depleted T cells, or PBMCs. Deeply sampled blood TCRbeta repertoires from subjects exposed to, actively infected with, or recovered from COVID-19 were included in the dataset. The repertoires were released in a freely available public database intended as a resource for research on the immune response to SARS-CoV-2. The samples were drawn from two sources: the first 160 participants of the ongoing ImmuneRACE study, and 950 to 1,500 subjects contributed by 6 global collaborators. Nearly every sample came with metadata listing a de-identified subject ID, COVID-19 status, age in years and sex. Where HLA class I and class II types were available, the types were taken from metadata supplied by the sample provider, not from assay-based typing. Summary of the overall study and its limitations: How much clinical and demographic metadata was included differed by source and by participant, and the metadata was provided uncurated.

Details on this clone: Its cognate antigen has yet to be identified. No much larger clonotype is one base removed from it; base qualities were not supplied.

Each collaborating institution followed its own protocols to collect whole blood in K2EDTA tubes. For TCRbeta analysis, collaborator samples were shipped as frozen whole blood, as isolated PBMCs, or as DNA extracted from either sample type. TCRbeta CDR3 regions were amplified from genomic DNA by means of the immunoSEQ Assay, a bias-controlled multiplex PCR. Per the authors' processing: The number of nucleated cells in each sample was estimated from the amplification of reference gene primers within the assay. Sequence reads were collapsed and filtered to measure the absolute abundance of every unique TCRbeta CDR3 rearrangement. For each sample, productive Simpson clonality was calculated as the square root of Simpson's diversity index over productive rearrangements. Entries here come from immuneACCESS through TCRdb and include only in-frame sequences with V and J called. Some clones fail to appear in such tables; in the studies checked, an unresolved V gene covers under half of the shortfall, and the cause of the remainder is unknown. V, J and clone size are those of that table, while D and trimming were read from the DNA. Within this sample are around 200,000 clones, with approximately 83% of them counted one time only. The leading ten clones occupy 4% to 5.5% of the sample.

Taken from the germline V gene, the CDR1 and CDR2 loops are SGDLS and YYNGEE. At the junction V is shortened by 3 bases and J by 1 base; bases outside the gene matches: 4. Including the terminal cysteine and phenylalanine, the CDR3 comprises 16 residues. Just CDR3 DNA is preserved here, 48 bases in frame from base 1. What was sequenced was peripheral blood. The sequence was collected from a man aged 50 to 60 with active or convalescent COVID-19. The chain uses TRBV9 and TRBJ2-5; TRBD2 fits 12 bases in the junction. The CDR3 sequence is CASSAGLAGLQETQYF. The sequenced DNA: TGTGCCAGCAGCGCCGGACTAGCGGGGCTCCAAGAGACCCAGTACTTC.